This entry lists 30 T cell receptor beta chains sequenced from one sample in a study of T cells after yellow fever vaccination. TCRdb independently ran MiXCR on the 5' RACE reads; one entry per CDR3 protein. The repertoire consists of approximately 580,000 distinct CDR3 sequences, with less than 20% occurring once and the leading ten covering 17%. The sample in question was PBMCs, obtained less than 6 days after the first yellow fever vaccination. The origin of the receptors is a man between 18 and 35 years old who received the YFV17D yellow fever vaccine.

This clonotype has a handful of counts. CDR3 in DNA: TGTGCCACTTCCGGTGGGGCGGTGGAGACCCAGTACTTC. Translating it yields CATSGGAVETQYF. The genes are TRBV24-1 and TRBJ2-5; a possible D gene is TRBD1 (5 bases). The V end lost 10 bases, the J end lost 5 bases, and 16 bases lay between the germline ends. Germline V gene data show CDR1 as KGHDR and CDR2 as SFDVKD. This CDR3 has 13 residues.

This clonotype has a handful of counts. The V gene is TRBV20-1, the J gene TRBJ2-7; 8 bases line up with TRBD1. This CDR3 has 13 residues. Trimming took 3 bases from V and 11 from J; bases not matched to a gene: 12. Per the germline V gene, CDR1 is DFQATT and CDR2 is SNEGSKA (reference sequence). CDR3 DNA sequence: TGCAGTGCTAGCCTTTCACCACAGGGGGTAAAGTACTTC. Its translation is CSASLSPQGVKYF.

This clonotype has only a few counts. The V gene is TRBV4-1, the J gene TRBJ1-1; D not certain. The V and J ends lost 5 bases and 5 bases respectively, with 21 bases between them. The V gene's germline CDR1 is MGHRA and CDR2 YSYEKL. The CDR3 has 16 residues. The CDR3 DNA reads TGCGCCAGCAGCACGACGCGGTCACCCGCGGGGACTGAAGCTTTCTTT. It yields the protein CASSTTRSPAGTEAFF.

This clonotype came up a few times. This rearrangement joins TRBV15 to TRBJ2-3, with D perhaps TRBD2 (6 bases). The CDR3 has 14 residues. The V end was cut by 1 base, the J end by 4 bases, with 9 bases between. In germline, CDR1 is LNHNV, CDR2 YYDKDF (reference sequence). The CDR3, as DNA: TGTGCCACCAGCAGAGTCCGACTAGCAGATACGCAGTATTTT. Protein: CATSRVRLADTQYF.

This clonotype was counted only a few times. DNA of the CDR3: TGTGCCAGCAGCCAAAACCAAGAAGCTCGAGGAGCAGATACGCAGTATTTT. The encoded protein is CASSQNQEARGADTQYF. This rearrangement joins TRBV4-2 to TRBJ2-3, with D unresolved. The CDR3 loop spans 17 amino acids. Germline values: CDR1 LGHNA, CDR2 YNFKEQ. Trimming removed 2 bases at V and 4 bases at J, with 19 bases between.

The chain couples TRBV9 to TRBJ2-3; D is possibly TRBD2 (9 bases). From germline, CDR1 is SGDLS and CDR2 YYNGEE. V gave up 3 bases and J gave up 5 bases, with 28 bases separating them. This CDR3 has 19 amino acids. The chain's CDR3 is CASSAPTSGSQGAGDTQYF. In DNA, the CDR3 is TGTGCCAGCAGCGCCCCGACTAGCGGATCGCAGGGGGCAGGAGATACGCAGTATTTT.

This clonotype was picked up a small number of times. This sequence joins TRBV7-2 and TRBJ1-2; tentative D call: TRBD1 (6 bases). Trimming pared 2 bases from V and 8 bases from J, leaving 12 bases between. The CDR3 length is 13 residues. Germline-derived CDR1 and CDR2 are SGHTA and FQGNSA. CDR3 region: CASSLTGPGGYTF. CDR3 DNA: TGTGCCAGCAGCTTAACAGGGCCGGGGGGCTACACCTTC.

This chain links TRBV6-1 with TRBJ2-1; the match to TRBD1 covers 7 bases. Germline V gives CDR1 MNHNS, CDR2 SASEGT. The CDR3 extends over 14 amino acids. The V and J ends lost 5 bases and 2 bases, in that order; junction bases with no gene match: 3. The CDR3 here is CASSRGTAYNEQFF. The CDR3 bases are TGTGCCAGCAGTAGGGGGACAGCCTACAATGAGCAGTTCTTC.

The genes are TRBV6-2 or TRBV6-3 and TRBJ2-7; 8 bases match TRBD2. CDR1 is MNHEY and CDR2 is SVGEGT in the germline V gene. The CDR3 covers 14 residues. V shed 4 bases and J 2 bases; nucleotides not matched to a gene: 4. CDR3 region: CASSSGLATYEQYF. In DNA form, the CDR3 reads TGTGCCAGCAGTTCCGGACTAGCCACCTACGAGCAGTACTTC.

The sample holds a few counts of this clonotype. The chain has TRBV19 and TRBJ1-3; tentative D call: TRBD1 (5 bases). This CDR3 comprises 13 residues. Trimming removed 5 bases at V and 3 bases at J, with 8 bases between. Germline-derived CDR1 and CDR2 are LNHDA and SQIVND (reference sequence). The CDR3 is CASSGAFGNTIYF. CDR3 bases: TGTGCCAGTAGTGGGGCGTTTGGAAACACCATATATTTT.

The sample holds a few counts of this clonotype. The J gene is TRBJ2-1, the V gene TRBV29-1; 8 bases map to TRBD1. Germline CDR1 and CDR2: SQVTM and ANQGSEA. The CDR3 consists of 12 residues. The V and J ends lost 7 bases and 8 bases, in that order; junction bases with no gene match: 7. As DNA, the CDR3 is TGCAGCGGACAGGGGCCTTGGGATGAGCAGTTCTTC. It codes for CSGQGPWDEQFF.

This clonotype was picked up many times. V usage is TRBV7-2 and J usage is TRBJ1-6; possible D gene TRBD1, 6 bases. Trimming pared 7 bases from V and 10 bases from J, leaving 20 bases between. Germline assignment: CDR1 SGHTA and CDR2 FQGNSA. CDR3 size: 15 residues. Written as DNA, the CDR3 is TGTGCCAGCACGACGGACAGACGGGGCCTCTCACCCCTCCACTTT. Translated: CASTTDRRGLSPLHF.

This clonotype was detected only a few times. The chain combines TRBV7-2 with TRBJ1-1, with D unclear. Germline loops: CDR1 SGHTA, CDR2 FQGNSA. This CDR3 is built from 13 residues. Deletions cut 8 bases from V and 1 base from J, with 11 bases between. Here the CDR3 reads CASPKTANTEAFF. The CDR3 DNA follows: TGTGCCAGCCCAAAGACGGCGAACACTGAAGCTTTCTTT.

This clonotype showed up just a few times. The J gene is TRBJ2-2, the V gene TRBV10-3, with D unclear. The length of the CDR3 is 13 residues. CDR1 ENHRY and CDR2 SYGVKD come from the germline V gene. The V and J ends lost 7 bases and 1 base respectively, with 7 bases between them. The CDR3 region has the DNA TGTGCCATCAAAACGGAGAACACCGGGGAGCTGTTTTTT. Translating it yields CAIKTENTGELFF.

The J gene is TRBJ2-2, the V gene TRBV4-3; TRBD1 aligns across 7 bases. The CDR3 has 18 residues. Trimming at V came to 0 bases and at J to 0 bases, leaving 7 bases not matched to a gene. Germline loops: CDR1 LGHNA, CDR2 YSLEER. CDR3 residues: CASSQENRDRANTGELFF. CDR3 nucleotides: TGCGCCAGCAGCCAAGAAAACCGCGACAGGGCGAACACCGGGGAGCTGTTTTTT.

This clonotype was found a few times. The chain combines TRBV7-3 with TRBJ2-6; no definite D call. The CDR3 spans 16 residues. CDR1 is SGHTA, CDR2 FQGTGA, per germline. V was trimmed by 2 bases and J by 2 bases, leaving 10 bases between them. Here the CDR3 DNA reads TGTGCCAGCAGCTTATTTGCTGGGGCTGGGGCCAACGTCCTGACTTTC. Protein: CASSLFAGAGANVLTF.

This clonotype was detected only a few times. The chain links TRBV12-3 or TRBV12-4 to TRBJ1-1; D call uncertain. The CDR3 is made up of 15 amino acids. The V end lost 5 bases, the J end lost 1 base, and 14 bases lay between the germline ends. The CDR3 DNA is TGTGCCAGCAGTCTTGAGGGATTACCGAACACTGAAGCTTTCTTT. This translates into CASSLEGLPNTEAFF.

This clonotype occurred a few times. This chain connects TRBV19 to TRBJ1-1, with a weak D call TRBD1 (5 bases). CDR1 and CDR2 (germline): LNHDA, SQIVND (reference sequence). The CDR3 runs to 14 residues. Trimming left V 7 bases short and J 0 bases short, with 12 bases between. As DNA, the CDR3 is TGTGCCAGTACGGCGGGGGTGGTGAACACTGAAGCTTTCTTT. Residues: CASTAGVVNTEAFF.

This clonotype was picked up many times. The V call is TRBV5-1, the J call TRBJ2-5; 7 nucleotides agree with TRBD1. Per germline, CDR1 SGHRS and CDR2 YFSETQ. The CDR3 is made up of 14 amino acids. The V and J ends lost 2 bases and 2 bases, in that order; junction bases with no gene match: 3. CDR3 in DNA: TGCGCCAGCAGCTTTCGGACAGGTCAAGAGACCCAGTACTTC. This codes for CASSFRTGQETQYF.

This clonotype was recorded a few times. Here the CDR3 DNA reads TGTGCCAGCAGCTTTTCGGGTCTGGGGGCGAACTACGAGCAGTACTTC. It translates to CASSFSGLGANYEQYF. This chain joins TRBV7-9 and TRBJ2-7, with D tentatively TRBD1 (6 bases). V lost 3 bases and J 3 bases, leaving 18 bases between the germline ends. The V gene's germline CDR1 is SEHNR and CDR2 FQNEAQ (reference sequence). This CDR3 is built from 16 residues.

The CDR3 protein is CASREGGVNTEAFF. The CDR3 nucleotides are TGTGCCAGCAGGGAAGGGGGCGTGAACACTGAAGCTTTCTTT. The V gene is TRBV5-6, the J gene TRBJ1-1; 7 bases are shared with TRBD1. Germline V gene lookup returns CDR1 SGHDT and CDR2 YYEEEE. The CDR3 runs to 14 residues. The V and J ends lost 5 bases and 0 bases, in that order; junction bases with no gene match: 4.

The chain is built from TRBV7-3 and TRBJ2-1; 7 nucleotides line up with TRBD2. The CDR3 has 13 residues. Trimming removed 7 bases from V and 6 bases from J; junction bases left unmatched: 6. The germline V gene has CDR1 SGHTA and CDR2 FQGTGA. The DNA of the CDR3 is TGTGCCAGCAACCCCACGGGGGGCAATGAGCAGTTCTTC. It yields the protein CASNPTGGNEQFF. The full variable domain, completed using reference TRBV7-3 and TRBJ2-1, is GAGVSQTPSNKVTEKGKYVELRCDPISGHTALYWYRQSLGQGPEFLIYFQGTGAADDSGLPNDRFFAVRPEGSVSTLKIQRTERGDSAVYLCASNPTGGNEQFFGPGTRLTVL.

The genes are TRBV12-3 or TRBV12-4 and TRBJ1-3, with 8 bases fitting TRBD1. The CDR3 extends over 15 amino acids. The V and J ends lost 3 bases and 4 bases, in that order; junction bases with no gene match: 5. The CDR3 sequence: CASSLTGANGNTIYF. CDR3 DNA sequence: TGTGCCAGCAGTTTGACAGGGGCTAACGGAAACACCATATATTTT.

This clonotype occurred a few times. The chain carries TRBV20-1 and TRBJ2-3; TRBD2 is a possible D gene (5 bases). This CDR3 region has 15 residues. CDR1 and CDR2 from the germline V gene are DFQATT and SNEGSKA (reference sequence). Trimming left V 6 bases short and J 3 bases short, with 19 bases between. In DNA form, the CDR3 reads TGCAGTGCCTCTATCCGAGGGATCGGAACAGATACGCAGTATTTT. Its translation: CSASIRGIGTDTQYF.

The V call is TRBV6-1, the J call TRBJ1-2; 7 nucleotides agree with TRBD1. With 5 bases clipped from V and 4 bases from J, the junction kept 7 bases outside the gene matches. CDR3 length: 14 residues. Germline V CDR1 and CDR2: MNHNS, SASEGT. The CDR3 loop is CASSPQTGLYGYTF. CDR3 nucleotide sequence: TGTGCCAGCAGTCCTCAGACAGGGCTCTATGGCTACACCTTC.

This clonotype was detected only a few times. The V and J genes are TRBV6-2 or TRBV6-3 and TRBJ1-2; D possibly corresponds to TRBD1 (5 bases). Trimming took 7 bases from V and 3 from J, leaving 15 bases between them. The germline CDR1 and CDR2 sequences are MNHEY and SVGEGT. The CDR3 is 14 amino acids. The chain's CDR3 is CASTTQGGYYGYTF. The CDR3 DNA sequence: TGTGCCAGCACCACCCAGGGAGGCTACTATGGCTACACCTTC.

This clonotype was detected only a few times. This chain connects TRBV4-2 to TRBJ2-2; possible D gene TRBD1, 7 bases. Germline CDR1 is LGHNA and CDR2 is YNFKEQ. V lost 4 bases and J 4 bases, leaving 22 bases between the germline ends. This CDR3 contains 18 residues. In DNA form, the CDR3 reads TGTGCCAGCAGCCCTCTAGGTGGGGGGAAGGGGGCCACCGGGGAGCTGTTTTTT. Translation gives CASSPLGGGKGATGELFF.

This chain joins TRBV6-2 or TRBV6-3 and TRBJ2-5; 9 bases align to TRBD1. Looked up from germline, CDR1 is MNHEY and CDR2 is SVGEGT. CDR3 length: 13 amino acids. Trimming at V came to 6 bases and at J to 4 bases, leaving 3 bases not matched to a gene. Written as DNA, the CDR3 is TGTGCCAGCAGAAAGACAGGGGGAGAGACCCAGTACTTC. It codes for CASRKTGGETQYF.

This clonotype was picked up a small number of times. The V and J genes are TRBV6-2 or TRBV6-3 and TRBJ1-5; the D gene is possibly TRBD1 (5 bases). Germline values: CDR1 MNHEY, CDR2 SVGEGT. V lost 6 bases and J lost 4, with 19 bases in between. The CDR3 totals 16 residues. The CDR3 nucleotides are TGTGCCAGCAGGCTACGATCCGGGACGGTAAATCAGCCCCAGCATTTT. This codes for CASRLRSGTVNQPQHF.

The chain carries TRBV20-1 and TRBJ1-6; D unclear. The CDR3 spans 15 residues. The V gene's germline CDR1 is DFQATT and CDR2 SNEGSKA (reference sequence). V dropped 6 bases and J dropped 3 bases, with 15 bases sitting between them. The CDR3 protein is CSARPAGIYNSPLHF. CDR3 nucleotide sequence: TGCAGTGCCCGCCCCGCGGGGATCTATAATTCACCCCTCCACTTT.